The 21 T cell receptor beta chains listed next were all sequenced from one sample in a study of cytomegalovirus exposure and HLA in healthy donors (dated by TCRdb to 2016 to 2017). The receptor library was made with the immunoSEQ multiplex PCR assay. A mixture of 60 forward primers for TCR Vbeta segments and 13 reverse primers for TCR Jbeta segments was used in the multiplex PCR. Drawn from immuneACCESS, this table holds only the in-frame rearrangements with V and J called that TCRdb kept. Clones are partly lost; checked studies trace under half to an unresolved V gene and leave the rest unexplained. In this sample the table shows some 180,000 clones, more than 9.5% of which occur a single time. Approximately 8.4% of the sample lies in the top ten. Sequencing input: PBMCs. Source of these receptors: a man aged 45 to 65 in good health and CMV-seropositive.

This clone was recorded a few times. The rearrangement uses TRBV15 and TRBJ2-1, with 12 bases lining up with TRBD2. Germline CDR1 LNHNV, CDR2 YYDKDF (reference sequence). The V segment lost 6 bases and the J segment 5 bases; nucleotides outside the gene matches: 11. The CDR3 contains 17 residues. The CDR3 DNA reads TGTGCCACCAGGCCACTAGCGGGGGGCCGACTCCACAATGAGCAGTTCTTC. Protein: CATRPLAGGRLHNEQFF.

The chain joins TRBV27 to TRBJ1-2; D not certain. V lost 0 bases, J lost 3 bases, and 8 bases lay in between. The CDR3 covers 14 residues. Germline CDR1 and CDR2: MNHEY and SMNVEV (reference sequence). CDR3 loop: CASSLSPDYYGYTF. The CDR3 nucleotides read TGTGCCAGCAGTTTATCCCCAGATTACTATGGCTACACCTTC.

The rearrangement joins TRBV4-1 to TRBJ2-5, with TRBD2 matching 8 bases. The length of the CDR3 is 16 residues. Germline values: CDR1 MGHRA, CDR2 YSYEKL. V was pared by 1 base and J by 3 bases, with 7 bases of the junction left unmatched. CDR3 sequence (DNA): TGCGCCAGCAGCCAAGGGTCAGCGGGGGTTGAAGAGACCCAGTACTTC. This sequence encodes CASSQGSAGVEETQYF.

A remark on this clone: The junction and the germline gene differ at one end; a read error may be behind it. The gene calls are TRBV13 and TRBJ1-2, with 8 nucleotides matching TRBD1. The germline CDR1 and CDR2 sequences are PRHDT and FYEKMQ (reference sequence). CDR3 length equals 16 residues. The CDR3 DNA reads as TGTGCCAGCAGCGTAGGTAGGACAGGGCGTAACTATGGCTACACCTTC. Residues: CASSVGRTGRNYGYTF.

This clone has more than one count but fewer than ten. The chain recombines TRBV5-4 with TRBJ2-1; TRBD1 aligns across 10 bases. The CDR3 has 15 residues. Trimming took 4 bases from V and 2 from J; bases not matched to a gene: 3. CDR1 and CDR2 (germline): SGHNT, YYREEE (reference sequence). CDR3 sequence (DNA): TGTGCCAGCAGCGGGACAGGGGATCCCTACAATGAGCAGTTCTTC. It translates to CASSGTGDPYNEQFF.

This clone was observed a handful of times. The V and J genes are TRBV9 and TRBJ1-6; 11 nucleotides align to TRBD1. The CDR3 is made up of 15 amino acids. Germline CDR1 is SGDLS and CDR2 is YYNGEE. Germline trimming cut 5 bases from V and 7 bases from J; bases unmatched to any gene: 5. CDR3 amino acids: CASRGGQGGNSPLHF. For the CDR3, the DNA is TGTGCCAGCAGGGGGGGACAGGGGGGGAATTCACCCCTCCACTTT.

The sample holds a few counts of this clone. This chain links TRBV5-4 with TRBJ2-5, with 8 bases fitting TRBD2. CDR1 is SGHNT, CDR2 YYREEE, per germline (reference sequence). The CDR3 totals 14 residues. Unmatched junction bases numbered 3, after V lost 0 bases and J lost 5 bases. The DNA of the CDR3 is TGTGCCAGCAGCTTGGCGGGGGGGCTCGAGACCCAGTACTTC. Protein sequence: CASSLAGGLETQYF.

The rearrangement links TRBV6-5 to TRBJ2-3; TRBD2 matches 10 bases. The CDR3 totals 15 residues. Germline loops: CDR1 MNHEY, CDR2 SVGAGI. V was clipped by 6 bases and J by 4 bases; unmatched bases: 7. The CDR3 sequence: CASRQAGGLSDTQYF. The CDR3 DNA reads TGTGCCAGCAGGCAAGCGGGGGGGCTTTCAGATACGCAGTATTTT.

V gene TRBV4-3 combines with J gene TRBJ2-1; possibly TRBD2 for D (5 bases). From germline, CDR1 is LGHNA and CDR2 YSLEER. This CDR3 region has 13 residues. Trimming took off 3 bases at V and 12 bases at J, with 15 bases between the two ends. The CDR3 DNA reads as TGCGCCAGCAGCCACTCGACCGGGGATGGGCAGTTCTTC. This gives the protein CASSHSTGDGQFF.

The chain uses TRBV29-1 and TRBJ2-3; 13 bases map to TRBD2. V shed 4 bases, J shed 5 bases, and the junction held 15 bases outside the gene matches. CDR1 SQVTM and CDR2 ANQGSEA come from the germline V gene. The CDR3 length is 18 residues. CDR3 sequence reads: CSVGTRTSGGRAEDTQYF. The CDR3 DNA follows: TGCAGCGTTGGAACTCGGACTAGCGGGGGCCGTGCGGAAGATACGCAGTATTTT.

This clone was counted only a few times. The genes are TRBV7-2 and TRBJ2-2, with 8 bases that match TRBD2. This CDR3 contains 16 residues. V lost 5 bases, J lost 0 bases, and 5 bases stayed unmatched. Germline-derived CDR1 and CDR2 are SGHTA and FQGNSA. The DNA of the CDR3 is TGTGCCAGCAGCCGCGTTAGCGGGACGAACACCGGGGAGCTGTTTTTT. Translation gives CASSRVSGTNTGELFF.

This clone has only a few counts. The chain is built from TRBV6-6 and TRBJ1-1; D is possibly TRBD1 (5 bases). Germline CDR1 and CDR2: MNHNY and SVGAGI (reference sequence). The CDR3 has 14 amino acids. The V gene lost 3 bases and the J gene lost 3 bases, with 11 bases spanning the gap. The CDR3 spells CASSYRGSDTEAFF. The CDR3 coding sequence is TGTGCCAGCAGTTATCGGGGGTCGGACACTGAAGCTTTCTTT.

This chain connects TRBV6-5 to TRBJ1-6, with D unresolved. The CDR3 length is 14 residues. V was clipped by 5 bases and J by 7 bases, with 12 bases between them. Looked up from germline, CDR1 is MNHEY and CDR2 is SVGAGI. The CDR3 coding sequence is TGTGCCAGCAGTCCCCGCAGAGCGAATTCACCCCTCCACTTT. Translation gives CASSPRRANSPLHF.

The CDR3 is CASSSRLVISGNTIYF. CDR3 sequence (DNA): TGTGCCAGCAGCTCTCGCCTAGTGATCTCTGGAAACACCATATATTTT. The rearrangement uses TRBV7-9 and TRBJ1-3; the D is unclear. This CDR3 contains 16 residues. The V gene lost 4 bases and the J gene lost 0 bases, with 13 bases spanning the gap. CDR1 is SEHNR, CDR2 FQNEAQ, per germline (reference sequence).

The chain couples TRBV7-8 to TRBJ2-1; tentative D call: TRBD2 (6 bases). Trimming cost V 5 bases and J 8 bases, with 25 bases left between them. Germline V lookup: CDR1 SGHVS, CDR2 FQNEAQ. This CDR3 has 17 residues. The CDR3 reads CASSHTTGLIVRDEQFF. The CDR3, as DNA: TGTGCCAGCAGCCACACCACCGGACTAATCGTAAGGGATGAGCAGTTCTTC.

The chain couples TRBV9 to TRBJ2-1, with TRBD1 as a possible D gene (6 bases). Germline V gives CDR1 SGDLS, CDR2 YYNGEE. Between the trimmed V and J ends, which lost 3 bases and 5 bases, there was a span of 15 bases. The CDR3 covers 15 residues. The CDR3 DNA reads as TGTGCCAGCAGCGGAGGGACACTAGGAAACAATGAGCAGTTCTTC. This codes for CASSGGTLGNNEQFF.

A few counts support this clone. The rearrangement uses TRBV28 and TRBJ2-7, with 7 bases fitting TRBD2. The CDR3 extends over 15 amino acids. With 9 bases clipped from V and 1 base from J, the junction kept 12 bases outside the gene matches. In germline, CDR1 is MDHEN, CDR2 SYDVKM. CDR3 residues: CARPAVTSISYEQYV. CDR3 DNA sequence: TGTGCCAGGCCGGCCGTGACTAGCATTTCCTACGAGCAGTACGTC.

The rearrangement uses TRBV2 and TRBJ2-3; TRBD2 aligns across 14 bases. With V trimmed by 5 bases and J by 2 bases, 9 bases remained unmatched. Looked up from germline, CDR1 is SNHLY and CDR2 is FYNNEI. This CDR3 has 18 amino acids. The CDR3 DNA reads as TGTGCCAGCAGTAAACGGACTAGCGGGGGGCCAATCACAGATACGCAGTATTTT. As protein: CASSKRTSGGPITDTQYF.

This clone has a handful of counts. This CDR3 reads CASSPQGFNSNQPQHF. DNA of the CDR3: TGCGCCAGTTCCCCACAGGGCTTTAATAGCAATCAGCCCCAGCATTTT. V gene TRBV10-2 combines with J gene TRBJ1-5; a weak D match, TRBD1 (6 bases). This CDR3 has 16 amino acids. V gave up 9 bases and J gave up 0 bases, with 18 bases separating them. CDR1 and CDR2 from the germline V gene are WSHSY and SAAADI.

This clone was observed a handful of times. Other DNA sequences in this specimen translate into the identical CDR3. This sequence joins TRBV28 and TRBJ1-5; D may be TRBD1 (5 bases). Trimming removed 2 bases at V and 7 bases at J, with 6 bases between. Germline loops: CDR1 MDHEN, CDR2 SYDVKM. This CDR3 is 12 amino acids long. In nucleotides, the CDR3 is TGTGCCAGCAGTTTAGGGGGGCAGCCCCAGCATTTT. It codes for CASSLGGQPQHF.

With regard to this clone: The sample holds other DNA sequences that translate to the same CDR3. The gene calls are TRBV9 and TRBJ1-1; D ambiguous. V dropped 0 bases and J dropped 5 bases, with 11 bases sitting between them. There are 14 residues in the CDR3. Germline loops: CDR1 SGDLS, CDR2 YYNGEE. The CDR3, as DNA: TGTGCCAGCAGCGTAGACTGGGGAGGGACTGAAGCTTTCTTT. Translation: CASSVDWGGTEAFF. Together with reference TRBV9 and TRBJ1-1, the CDR3 gives the full variable domain: DSGVTQTPKHLITATGQRVTLRCSPRSGDLSVYWYQQSLDQGLQFLIQYYNGEERAKGNILERFSAQQFPDLHSELNLSSLELGDSALYFCASSVDWGGTEAFFGQGTRLTVV.